The rows below give T cell receptor beta chains drawn from one sample of a study of tumor-infiltrating lymphocytes in primary liver carcinoma. TCRdb ran MiXCR on the multiplex PCR reads and lists one entry per CDR3 protein. The sample comprises about 64,000 distinct CDR3 sequences, roughly two thirds of which are singletons, and about 40% rests with the top ten. Sequencing was carried out using liver tumor tissue from sampling region 4. Every receptor here comes from a man between 40 and 49 years old with primary liver carcinoma and hepatitis B virus infection. Each CDR3 is given with its conserved first and last residue. The order of the fields is V gene, J gene, D gene, clone size, CDR3 DNA, CDR3 protein. The D gene is left open where the match is weak. Clone size is given for some rows only: seen once, a few or many times, or a class if the clone is expanded.

TRBV29-1	TRBJ2-1	-	-	TGCAGCGTGCGACAAGGGGGGATCGAGCAGTTCTTC	CSVRQGGIEQFF
TRBV4-2	TRBJ2-1	-	-	TGTGCCAACAGCCAGGAGAGAGGGGTCAGGGATGAGCAGTTCTTC	CANSQERGVRDEQFF
TRBV5-5	TRBJ2-3	-	once	TGTGCCAGCAGCCCCACCTCGACCGATGATACGAAGTATTTT	CASSPTSTDDTKYF
TRBV7-9	TRBJ2-7	-	many	TGTGCCAGCAGCGCTATAACTGCAGGCTTAGCCTACGAGCAGTACTTC	CASSAITAGLAYEQYF
TRBV6-5	TRBJ1-1	TRBD1	few	TGTGCCAGCAGTACGTTACAGGGGGCGAGAACTGAAGCTTTCTTT	CASSTLQGARTEAFF
TRBV11-1	TRBJ2-5	-	-	TGCGCCAGTAGTGAACAGGTGGAGGTGGAGACCCAGTACTTC	CASSEQVEVETQYF
TRBV4-1	TRBJ2-1	-	-	TGCACCAGCAGCCAAGTCGTCGGACCCCCTTACAATGAGCAGTTCTTC	CTSSQVVGPPYNEQFF
TRBV6-1	TRBJ2-7	TRBD2	-	TGTGCCAGCAGTTCTGGACTAGCGAAACTATGCGAGCAGTACTTC	CASSSGLAKLCEQYF
TRBV4-3	TRBJ2-1	-	-	TGCGCCAGCGACCAAGATCCCTACTCAGAATACAATGAGCAGATCTTC	CASDQDPYSEYNEQIF
TRBV11-1	TRBJ2-4	TRBD2	once	TGTGTCAGCAGCTTTCCCGGGACTAGTGGGACCAAAAACATTCAGCACTTC	CVSSFPGTSGTKNIQHF
TRBV5-5	TRBJ2-1	TRBD2	-	TGTGCCAGCAGCTCCTTAGGGACTAGAGGCAGGAATGAGCAGTTCTTC	CASSSLGTRGRNEQFF
TRBV11-1	TRBJ2-3	-	-	TGTGCCAGCAGCTCTGGGGGAAGCTCCGTTGGAGCCCGCACATATACGCAGTATTTT	CASSSGGSSVGARTYTQYF
TRBV4-1	TRBJ2-3	TRBD1	-	TGCGCCAGCAGCCAAGGATCGGACAGGGACGAAGATACGGAGTATTTT	CASSQGSDRDEDTEYF
TRBV4-1	TRBJ1-2	TRBD1	few	TGCGCCAGGAGCCAAGGGGACAGGAATTACGGCTACACCTTC	CARSQGDRNYGYTF
TRBV6-1	TRBJ1-6	-	medium-sized	TGTGCCAGCAGTGAGGGCGAGTCAGTATCACCCCTCCACTTT	CASSEGESVSPLHF
TRBV6-1	TRBJ2-1	-	-	TGTGCCAGCAGTGAATGGGGGTGGGGTTACAATGGGCAGTTCTTC	CASSEWGWGYNGQFF
TRBV29-1	TRBJ2-1	TRBD2	many	TGCAGCGTTTCTCACCCGTCTGGGACTATTTTCTTC	CSVSHPSGTIFF